Below, 2 T cell receptor beta chains from the same sample are listed, as sequenced in a study of immune cell composition in non-small cell lung cancer. TCRdb's copy holds only in-frame clones and misses some; the assay was immunoSEQ multiplex PCR. The data contain some 9,200 clones, almost 70% of them singletons. Sequencing was carried out using lung tumor tissue. These TCRs come from a human donor with non-small cell lung cancer.

This clone was seen a handful of times. The V and J genes are TRBV7-6 and TRBJ1-3; TRBD1 is a possible D gene (5 bases). With 5 bases removed from V and 2 bases from J, the gap between germline ends came to 13 bases. The CDR3 loop spans 15 amino acids. The germline V gene encodes CDR1 SGHVS and CDR2 FNYEAQ. The CDR3 DNA reads TGTGCCAGCAGCCCCACCACGGGACCTGGAAACACCATATATTTT. Protein sequence: CASSPTTGPGNTIYF.

The gene calls are TRBV2 and TRBJ1-5; unclear D gene. The ends were cut back, 3 bases at V and 10 bases at J, with 16 bases in the middle. This CDR3 contains 14 residues. Germline values: CDR1 SNHLY, CDR2 FYNNEI. CDR3 region: CASSDRARSTPQHF. The CDR3 DNA is TGTGCCAGCAGTGATCGGGCAAGGTCCACCCCCCAGCATTTT.